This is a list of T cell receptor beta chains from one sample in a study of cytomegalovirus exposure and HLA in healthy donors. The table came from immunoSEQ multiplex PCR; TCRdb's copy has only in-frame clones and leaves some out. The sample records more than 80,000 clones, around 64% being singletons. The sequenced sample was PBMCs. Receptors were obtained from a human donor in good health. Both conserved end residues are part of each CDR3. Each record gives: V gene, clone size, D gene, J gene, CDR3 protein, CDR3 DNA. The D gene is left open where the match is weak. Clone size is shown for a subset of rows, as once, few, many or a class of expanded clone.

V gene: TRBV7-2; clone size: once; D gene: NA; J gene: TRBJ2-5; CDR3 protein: CASRDAGYQETQYF; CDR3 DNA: TGTGCCAGCAGGGACGCGGGATACCAAGAGACCCAGTACTTC
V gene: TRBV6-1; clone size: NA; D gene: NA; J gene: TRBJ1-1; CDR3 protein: CASRAGANTEAFF; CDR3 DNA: TGTGCCAGCAGGGCAGGGGCGAACACTGAAGCTTTCTTT
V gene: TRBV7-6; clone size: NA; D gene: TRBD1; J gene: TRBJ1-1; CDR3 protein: CASSLQRQGSEAFF; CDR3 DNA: TGTGCCAGCAGCTTACAACGACAGGGCTCTGAAGCTTTCTTT
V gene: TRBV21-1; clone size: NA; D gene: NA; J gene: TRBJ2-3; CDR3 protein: CASSPTRKTIDTQYF; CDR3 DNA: TGTGCCAGCAGCCCGACTAGGAAGACCATCGATACGCAGTATTTT
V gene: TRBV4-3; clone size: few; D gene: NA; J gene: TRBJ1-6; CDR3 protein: CASSQGTPNSPLHF; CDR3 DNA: TGCGCCAGCAGCCAAGGGACTCCTAATTCACCCCTCCACTTT
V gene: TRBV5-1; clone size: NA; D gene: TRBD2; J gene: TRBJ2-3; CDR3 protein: CASRLAGASTDTQYF; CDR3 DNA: TGCGCCAGCCGCTTAGCGGGGGCCAGCACAGATACGCAGTATTTT
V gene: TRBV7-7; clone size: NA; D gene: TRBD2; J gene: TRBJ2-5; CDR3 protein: CASSPSRLAGGLWETQYF; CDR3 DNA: TGTGCTAGCAGCCCATCCCGACTAGCGGGGGGATTATGGGAGACCCAGTACTTC
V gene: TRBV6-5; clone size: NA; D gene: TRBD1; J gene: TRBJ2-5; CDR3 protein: CASSTTGMVLETQYF; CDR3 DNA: TGTGCCAGCAGCACGACAGGGATGGTATTAGAGACCCAGTACTTC
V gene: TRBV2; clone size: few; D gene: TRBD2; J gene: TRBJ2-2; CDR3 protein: CASRGVAGGHGELFF; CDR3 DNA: TGTGCCAGCAGGGGGGTAGCGGGGGGCCACGGGGAGCTGTTTTTT
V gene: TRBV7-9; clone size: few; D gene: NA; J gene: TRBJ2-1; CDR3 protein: CASNRDIRNEQFF; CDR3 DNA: TGTGCCAGCAACCGGGACATCCGCAATGAGCAGTTCTTC
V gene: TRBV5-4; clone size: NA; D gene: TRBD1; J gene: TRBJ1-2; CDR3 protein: CASKQGAQGYTF; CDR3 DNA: TGTGCCAGCAAGCAGGGGGCACAGGGCTACACCTTC
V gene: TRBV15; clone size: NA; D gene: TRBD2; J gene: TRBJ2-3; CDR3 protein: CATSRISGLRTDTQYF; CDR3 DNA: TGTGCCACCAGCAGAATATCGGGACTACGCACAGATACGCAGTATTTT
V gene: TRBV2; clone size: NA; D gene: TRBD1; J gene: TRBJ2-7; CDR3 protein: CASSGQGYEQYF; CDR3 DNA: TGTGCCAGCAGCGGACAGGGGTACGAGCAGTACTTC
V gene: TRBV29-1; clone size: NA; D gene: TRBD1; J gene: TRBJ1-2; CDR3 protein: CSVEDQDRGLNYGYTF; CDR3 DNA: TGCAGCGTTGAAGATCAGGACAGGGGTCTTAACTATGGCTACACCTTC
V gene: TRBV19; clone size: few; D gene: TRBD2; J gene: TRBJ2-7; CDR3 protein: CASSIGGLAGHEQYF; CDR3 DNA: TGTGCCAGTAGTATAGGGGGACTAGCGGGGCACGAGCAGTACTTC
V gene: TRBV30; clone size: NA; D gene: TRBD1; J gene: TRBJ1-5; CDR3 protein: CAWSLRTGDQPQHF; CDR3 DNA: TGTGCCTGGAGTCTCCGGACAGGGGATCAGCCCCAGCATTTT
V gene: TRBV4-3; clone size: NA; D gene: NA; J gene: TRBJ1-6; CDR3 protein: CASSQDGAAPLHF; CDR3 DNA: TGCGCCAGCAGCCAAGATGGGGCCGCCCCCCTCCACTTT
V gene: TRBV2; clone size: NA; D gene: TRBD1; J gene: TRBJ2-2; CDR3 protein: CASSEALLGQGNTGELFF; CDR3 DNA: TGTGCCAGCAGTGAAGCGCTCTTGGGACAGGGGAACACCGGGGAGCTGTTTTTT
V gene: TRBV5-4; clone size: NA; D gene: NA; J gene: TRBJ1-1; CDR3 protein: CASSSGDKGMNTEAFF; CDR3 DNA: TGTGCCAGCAGCTCCGGCGATAAGGGGATGAACACTGAAGCTTTCTTT
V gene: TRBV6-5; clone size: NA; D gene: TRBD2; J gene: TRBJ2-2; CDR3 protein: CATQGLAGGPGELFF; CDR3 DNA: TGTGCCACCCAAGGACTAGCGGGGGGGCCCGGGGAGCTGTTTTTT
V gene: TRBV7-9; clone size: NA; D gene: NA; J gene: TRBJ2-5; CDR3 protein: CASSLVPSEATPQYF; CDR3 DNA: TGTGCCAGCAGCTTAGTCCCTAGCGAGGCAACGCCCCAGTACTTC
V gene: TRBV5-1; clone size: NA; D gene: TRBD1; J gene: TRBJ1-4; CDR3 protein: CASSGTGQGNEKLFF; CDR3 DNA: TGCGCCAGCAGCGGAACGGGACAGGGAAATGAAAAACTGTTTTTT
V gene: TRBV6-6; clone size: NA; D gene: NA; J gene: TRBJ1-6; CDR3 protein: CASSPGGDVSPLHF; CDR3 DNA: TGTGCCAGCAGCCCTGGAGGGGATGTGTCACCCCTCCACTTT
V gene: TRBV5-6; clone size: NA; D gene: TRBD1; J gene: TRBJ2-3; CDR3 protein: CASSLAGQGIAQYF; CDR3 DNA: TGTGCCAGCAGCTTGGCGGGACAGGGGATAGCGCAGTATTTT
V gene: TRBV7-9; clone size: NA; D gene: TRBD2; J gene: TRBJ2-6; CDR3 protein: CASITLGTTISGANVLTF; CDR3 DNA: TGTGCCAGCATCACTCTTGGGACTACAATCTCTGGGGCCAACGTCCTGACTTTC
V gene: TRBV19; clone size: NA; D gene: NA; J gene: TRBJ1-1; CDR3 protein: CASSIRVNNPAFF; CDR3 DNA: TGTGCCAGTAGTATTCGGGTTAACAATCCAGCTTTCTTT
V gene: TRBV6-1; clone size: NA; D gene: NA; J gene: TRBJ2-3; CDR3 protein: CASSEAGASTDTQYF; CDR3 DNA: TGTGCCAGCAGTGAAGCGGGGGCTAGCACAGATACGCAGTATTTT
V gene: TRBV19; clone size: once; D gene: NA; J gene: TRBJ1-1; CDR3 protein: CASSFGGRTEAFF; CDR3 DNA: TGTGCCAGTAGTTTTGGGGGGAGAACTGAAGCTTTCTTT
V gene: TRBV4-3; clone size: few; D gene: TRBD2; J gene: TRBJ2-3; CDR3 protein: CASSQGGTSGRDTQYF; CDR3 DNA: TGCGCCAGCAGCCAAGGGGGGACTAGCGGTAGGGATACGCAGTATTTT
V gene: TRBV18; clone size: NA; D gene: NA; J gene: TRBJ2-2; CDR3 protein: CASSRETGSYGELFF; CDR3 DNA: TGTGCCAGCTCACGCGAGACAGGTTCTTACGGGGAGCTGTTTTTT
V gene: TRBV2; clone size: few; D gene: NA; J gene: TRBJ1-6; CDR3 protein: CASSALQRGGGNSPLHF; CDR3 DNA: TGTGCCAGCAGTGCCCTCCAGCGGGGGGGCGGCAATTCACCCCTCCACTTT
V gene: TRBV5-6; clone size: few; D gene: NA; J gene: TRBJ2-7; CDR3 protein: CASSLGRVGGQYF; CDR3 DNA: TGTGCCAGCAGCTTGGGCAGGGTCGGTGGGCAGTACTTC
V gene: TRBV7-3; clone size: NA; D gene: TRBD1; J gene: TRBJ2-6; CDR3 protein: CASSSPRDRGTSGANVLTF; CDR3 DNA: TGTGCCAGCAGCTCGCCCCGGGACAGGGGGACCTCTGGGGCCAACGTCCTGACTTTC
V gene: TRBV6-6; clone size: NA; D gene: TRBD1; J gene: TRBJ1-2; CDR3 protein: CASSYGDRNYGYTF; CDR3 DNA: TGTGCCAGCAGTTACGGGGACAGGAACTATGGCTACACCTTC
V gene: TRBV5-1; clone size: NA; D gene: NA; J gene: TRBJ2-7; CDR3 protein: CASSASFSYEQYF; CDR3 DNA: TGCGCCAGCAGTGCGAGTTTCTCCTACGAGCAGTACTTC
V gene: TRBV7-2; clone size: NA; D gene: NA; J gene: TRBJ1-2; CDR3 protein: CASSRPGTETRGYTF; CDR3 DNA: TGTGCCAGCAGCCGTCCAGGCACTGAGACAAGAGGCTACACCTTC
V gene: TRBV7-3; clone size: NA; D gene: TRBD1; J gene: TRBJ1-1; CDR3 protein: CASSLNPHGTGRTEAFF; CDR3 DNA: TGTGCCAGCAGCTTAAACCCGCACGGGACAGGGAGAACTGAAGCTTTCTTT
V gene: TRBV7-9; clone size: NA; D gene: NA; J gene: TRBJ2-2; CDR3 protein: CASGKTGGWTGELFF; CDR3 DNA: TGTGCCAGCGGCAAAACCGGGGGTTGGACCGGGGAGCTGTTTTTT
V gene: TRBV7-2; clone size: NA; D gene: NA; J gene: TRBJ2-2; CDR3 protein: CASSPRAGELFF; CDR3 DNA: TGTGCCAGCAGCCCCAGGGCCGGGGAGCTGTTTTTT
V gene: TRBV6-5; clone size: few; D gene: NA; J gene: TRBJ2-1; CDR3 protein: CASSFQRNEQFF; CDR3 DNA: TGTGCCAGCAGTTTCCAGCGGAATGAGCAGTTCTTC
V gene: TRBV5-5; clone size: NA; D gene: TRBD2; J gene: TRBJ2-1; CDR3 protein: CASSMGTSGRSSYNEQFF; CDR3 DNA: TGTGCCAGCAGCATGGGGACTAGCGGGCGAAGCTCCTACAATGAGCAGTTCTTC
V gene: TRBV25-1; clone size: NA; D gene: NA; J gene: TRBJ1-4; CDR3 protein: CASRQSNEKLFF; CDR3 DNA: TGTGCCAGCAGACAGAGTAATGAAAAACTGTTTTTT
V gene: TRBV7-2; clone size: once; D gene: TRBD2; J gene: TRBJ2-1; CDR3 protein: CASNGAGGPYNEQFF; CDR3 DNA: TGTGCCAGCAACGGAGCGGGGGGGCCCTACAATGAGCAGTTCTTC
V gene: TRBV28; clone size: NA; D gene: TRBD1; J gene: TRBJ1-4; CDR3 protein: CASQQGDANEKLFF; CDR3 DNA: TGTGCCAGTCAACAGGGGGATGCTAATGAAAAACTGTTTTTT
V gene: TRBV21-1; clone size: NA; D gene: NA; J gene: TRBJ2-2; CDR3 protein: CASSKLPAAGVTGELFF; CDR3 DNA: TGTGCCAGCAGCAAACTCCCAGCGGCAGGGGTCACCGGGGAGCTGTTTTTT
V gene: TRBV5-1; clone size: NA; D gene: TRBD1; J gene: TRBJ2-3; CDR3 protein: CASSSGGFTDTQYF; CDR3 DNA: TGCGCCAGCAGCTCAGGGGGTTTCACAGATACGCAGTATTTT
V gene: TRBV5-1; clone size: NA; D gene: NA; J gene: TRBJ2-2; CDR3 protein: CASSLGRDTGELFF; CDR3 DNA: TGCGCCAGCAGCTTGGGGCGGGACACCGGGGAGCTGTTTTTT
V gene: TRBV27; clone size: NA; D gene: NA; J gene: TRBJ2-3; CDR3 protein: CASSFYSLATDTQYF; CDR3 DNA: TGTGCCAGCAGTTTTTACTCCCTAGCCACAGATACGCAGTATTTT
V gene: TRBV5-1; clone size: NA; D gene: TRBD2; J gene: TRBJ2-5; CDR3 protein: CASSLGASGGQETQYF; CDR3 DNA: TGCGCCAGCAGCTTGGGGGCTAGCGGCGGTCAAGAGACCCAGTACTTC
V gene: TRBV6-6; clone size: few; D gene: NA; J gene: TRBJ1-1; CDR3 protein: CASSSPTRGGTEAFF; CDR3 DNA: TGTGCCAGCAGCTCCCCCACACGGGGGGGAACTGAAGCTTTCTTT
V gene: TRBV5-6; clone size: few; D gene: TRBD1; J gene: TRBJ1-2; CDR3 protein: CASSLPGGIDYGYTF; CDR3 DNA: TGTGCCAGCAGCTTACCAGGGGGCATAGACTATGGCTACACCTTC
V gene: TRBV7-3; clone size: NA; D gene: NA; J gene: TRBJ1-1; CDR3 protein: CASSLRAGAGTEAFF; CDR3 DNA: TGTGCCAGCAGCCTAAGGGCAGGGGCGGGCACTGAAGCTTTCTTT
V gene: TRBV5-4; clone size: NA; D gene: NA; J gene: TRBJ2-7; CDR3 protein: CASSQGQDSYEQYF; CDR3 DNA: TGTGCCAGCAGCCAGGGGCAAGATTCCTACGAGCAGTACTTC
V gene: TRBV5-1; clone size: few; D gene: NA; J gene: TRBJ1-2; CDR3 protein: CASSLPPRVGYTF; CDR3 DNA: TGCGCCAGCAGCTTACCCCCCAGGGTAGGCTACACCTTC
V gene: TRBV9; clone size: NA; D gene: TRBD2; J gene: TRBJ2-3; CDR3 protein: CASNRGLASPDTQYF; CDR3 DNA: TGTGCCAGCAACCGCGGACTAGCGTCTCCAGATACGCAGTATTTT